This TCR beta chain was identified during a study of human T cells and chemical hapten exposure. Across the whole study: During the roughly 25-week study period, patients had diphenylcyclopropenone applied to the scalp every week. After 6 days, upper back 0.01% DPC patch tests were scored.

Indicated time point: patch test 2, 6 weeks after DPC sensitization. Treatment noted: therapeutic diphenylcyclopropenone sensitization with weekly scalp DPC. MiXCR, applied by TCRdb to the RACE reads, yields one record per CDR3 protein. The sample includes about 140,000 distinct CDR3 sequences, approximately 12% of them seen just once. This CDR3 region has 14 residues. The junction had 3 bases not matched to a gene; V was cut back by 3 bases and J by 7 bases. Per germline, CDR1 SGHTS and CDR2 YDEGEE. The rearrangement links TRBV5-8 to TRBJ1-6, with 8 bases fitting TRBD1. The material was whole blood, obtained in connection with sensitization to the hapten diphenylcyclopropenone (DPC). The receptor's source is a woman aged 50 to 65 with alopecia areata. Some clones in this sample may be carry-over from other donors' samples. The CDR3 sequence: CASSSGQGNSPLHF. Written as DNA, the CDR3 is TGTGCCAGCAGCTCAGGACAGGGAAATTCACCCCTCCACTTT.